This T cell receptor (beta chain) was recorded in a study of blood T cell repertoires in COVID-19. The CDR3 contains 14 residues. Germline CDR1 and CDR2: KGHSH and LQKENI. V dropped 6 bases and J dropped 0 bases, with 10 bases sitting between them. Produced via immunoSEQ multiplex PCR; TCRdb's table is partial and in-frame only. There are 50,000 or so clones in the sample; more than 90% occur only once, and roughly 9.8% lies in the top ten. This sequence joins TRBV18 and TRBJ2-3; D may be TRBD2 (5 bases). The TCR originated in a woman aged 80 or older with acute or convalescent COVID-19. The sample was peripheral blood. CDR3 in amino acids: CASSSGSSTDTQYF. CDR3 bases: TGTGCCAGCTCCAGCGGCTCTAGCACAGATACGCAGTATTTT.